This passage covers 18 T cell receptor beta chains from one sample sequenced in a study of cytomegalovirus exposure and HLA in healthy donors. Sequencing used immunoSEQ multiplex PCR; TCRdb keeps in-frame clones, though not all of them. The profile shows some 130,000 clones, about 80% of them singletons. Specimen: PBMCs. Every receptor here comes from a man in his thirties or forties in good health and CMV-seropositive.

This sequence joins TRBV9 and TRBJ2-1; D perhaps matches TRBD2 (5 bases). Germline values: CDR1 SGDLS, CDR2 YYNGEE. V shed 3 bases and J shed 0 bases, with 13 bases lying between them. The CDR3 covers 16 residues. Here the CDR3 reads CASSAGSASSYNEQFF. The DNA of the CDR3 is TGTGCCAGCAGCGCTGGTAGCGCGAGCTCCTACAATGAGCAGTTCTTC.

The chain uses TRBV6-6 and TRBJ1-2; a possible D gene is TRBD1 (5 bases). This CDR3 spans 15 amino acids. V was cut by 2 bases and J by 3 bases, with 13 bases left in between. Germline-derived CDR1 and CDR2 are MNHNY and SVGAGI (reference sequence). CDR3 DNA: TGTGCCAGCAGTTACGGCTCAGGGCCCTACTATGGCTACACCTTC. This codes for CASSYGSGPYYGYTF.

This chain uses TRBV6-5 with TRBJ2-3, with 8 bases matching TRBD2. CDR1 and CDR2 (germline): MNHEY, SVGAGI. V shed 6 bases and J 2 bases; nucleotides not matched to a gene: 4. The CDR3 extends over 14 amino acids. CDR3 residues: CASRLAVNTDTQYF. As DNA, the CDR3 is TGTGCCAGCAGACTAGCGGTGAACACAGATACGCAGTATTTT.

V and J are TRBV5-1 and TRBJ1-2; a weak D match, TRBD1 (6 bases). The germline V gene encodes CDR1 SGHRS and CDR2 YFSETQ. CDR3 length: 14 amino acids. Between the trimmed V and J ends, which lost 1 base and 6 bases, there was a span of 13 bases. In DNA form, the CDR3 reads TGCGCCAGCAGCTTGTTCAGGGGCGAGGATGGCTACACCTTC. The encoded protein is CASSLFRGEDGYTF.

The chain links TRBV2 to TRBJ2-5; D unresolved. Germline-derived CDR1 and CDR2 are SNHLY and FYNNEI. V was shortened by 7 bases and J by 3 bases, with 9 bases between the two germline ends. CDR3 length equals 12 residues. The CDR3: CASTELKETQYF. DNA for the CDR3: TGTGCCAGCACGGAGCTTAAAGAGACCCAGTACTTC.

On this clone itself: This CDR3 is also generated by other DNA sequences in the sample. The chain joins TRBV5-1 to TRBJ2-7; D ambiguous. CDR3 length: 12 residues. V gave up 3 bases and J gave up 1 base, with 5 bases separating them. From germline, CDR1 is SGHRS and CDR2 YFSETQ. The DNA for the CDR3 is TGCGCCAGCAGCTCAGGATCCTACGAGCAGTACTTC. Translation: CASSSGSYEQYF.

This clone has just a few counts. The V and J genes are TRBV9 and TRBJ1-1; TRBD1 might be the D (6 bases). The CDR3 has 13 amino acids. From germline, CDR1 is SGDLS and CDR2 YYNGEE. Deletions cut 5 bases from V and 0 bases from J, with 8 bases between. CDR3 region: CASRGTMNTEAFF. The DNA of the CDR3 is TGTGCCAGCAGGGGGACAATGAACACTGAAGCTTTCTTT.

V is TRBV19 and J is TRBJ1-5; unclear D gene. Trimming removed 2 bases at V and 5 bases at J, with 19 bases between. The CDR3 totals 17 residues. Germline V gene data show CDR1 as LNHDA and CDR2 as SQIVND (reference sequence). CDR3 in DNA: TGTGCCAGTAGTATAATAAGAATGGGCAGATCGGATCAGCCCCAGCATTTT. Residues: CASSIIRMGRSDQPQHF.

The genes are TRBV9 and TRBJ2-5; D is perhaps TRBD2 (7 bases). The CDR3 spans 15 residues. The V end was cut by 2 bases, the J end by 1 base, with 12 bases between. The germline V gene has CDR1 SGDLS and CDR2 YYNGEE. This chain's CDR3 is CASSVSGTPQETQYF. CDR3 nucleotides: TGTGCCAGCAGCGTGAGCGGGACACCCCAAGAGACCCAGTACTTC.

The chain carries TRBV29-1 and TRBJ2-1; 10 bases align to TRBD1. The CDR3 spans 14 residues. CDR1 is SQVTM and CDR2 is ANQGSEA in the germline V gene. V shed 6 bases and J 4 bases; nucleotides not matched to a gene: 6. CDR3 nucleotides: TGCAGCGTCCGTGACAGGGGGCTTTACAATGAGCAGTTCTTC. This encodes CSVRDRGLYNEQFF.

The chain uses TRBV7-8 and TRBJ1-5; D is ambiguous. CDR1 SGHVS and CDR2 FQNEAQ come from the germline V gene. This CDR3 has 15 amino acids. Deletions cut 4 bases from V and 6 bases from J, with 16 bases between. CDR3 loop: CASSSGTPPGQPQHF. The CDR3 nucleotides read TGTGCCAGCAGCTCTGGTACCCCCCCGGGTCAGCCCCAGCATTTT.

This clone was seen repeatedly, ten times or more. The CDR3 sequence: CASSHPTGYNEQFF. The CDR3 coding sequence is TGTGCCAGCAGCCATCCGACGGGCTACAATGAGCAGTTCTTC. This rearrangement joins TRBV7-9 to TRBJ2-1, with D unclear. The length of the CDR3 is 14 residues. Per the germline V gene, CDR1 is SEHNR and CDR2 is FQNEAQ (reference sequence). Between the trimmed V and J ends, which lost 5 bases and 3 bases, there was a span of 11 bases.

This clone has just a few counts. This sequence joins TRBV5-1 and TRBJ2-7; 7 bases fit TRBD1. The CDR3 extends over 15 amino acids. The V gene end was trimmed by 1 base and the J gene end by 1 base; junction bases not matched to a gene: 5. Germline values: CDR1 SGHRS, CDR2 YFSETQ. The CDR3 region is CASSLYETGSYEQYF. CDR3 sequence (DNA): TGCGCCAGCAGCTTGTACGAGACAGGGTCCTACGAGCAGTACTTC. The variable domain in full, completed from reference TRBV5-1 and TRBJ2-7, reads KAGVTQTPRYLIKTRGQQVTLSCSPISGHRSVSWYQQTPGQGLQFLFEYFSETQRNKGNFPGRFSGRQFSNSRSEMNVSTLELGDSALYLCASSLYETGSYEQYFGPGTRLTVT.

The chain carries TRBV2 and TRBJ1-1; a weak D match, TRBD1 (5 bases). In germline, CDR1 is SNHLY, CDR2 FYNNEI. The CDR3 contains 14 residues. V was clipped by 8 bases and J by 4 bases, with 17 bases between them. The CDR3 bases are TGTGCCAGCTCGCCGGTCGGGGGTCTCACTGAAGCTTTCTTT. It yields the protein CASSPVGGLTEAFF.

This clone was counted at least ten times. The gene calls are TRBV2 and TRBJ2-3; 9 nucleotides agree with TRBD2. The V segment lost 5 bases and the J segment 1 base; nucleotides outside the gene matches: 1. From germline, CDR1 is SNHLY and CDR2 FYNNEI. The CDR3 has 14 residues. For the CDR3, the DNA is TGTGCCAGCAGTTGGACTAGCGGCACAGATACGCAGTATTTT. It codes for CASSWTSGTDTQYF. Complete variable domain (other parts from reference TRBV2 and TRBJ2-3): EPEVTQTPSHQVTQMGQEVILRCVPISNHLYFYWYRQILGQKVEFLVSFYNNEISEKSEIFDDQFSVERPDGSNFTLKIRSTKLEDSAMYFCASSWTSGTDTQYFGPGTRLTVL.

The chain recombines TRBV7-9 with TRBJ2-2; 13 bases line up with TRBD2. This CDR3 has 16 residues. CDR1 is SEHNR and CDR2 is FQNEAQ in the germline V gene (reference sequence). V trimming: 5 bases; J trimming: 6 bases; junction bases outside the gene matches: 6. The CDR3 sequence: CASSPLAGGPAGELFF. DNA for the CDR3: TGTGCCAGCAGCCCACTAGCGGGGGGGCCTGCCGGGGAGCTGTTTTTT.

This clone came up once. The V call is TRBV29-1, the J call TRBJ2-5, with 11 bases identical to TRBD2. V gave up 7 bases and J gave up 9 bases; unmatched junction bases: 19. Germline CDR1 SQVTM, CDR2 ANQGSEA. CDR3 length: 16 residues. The CDR3 bases are TGCAGCGCCCCCGGGCCTAGCGGGGGGTCTCGGGGGGCCCAGTACTTC. Amino acid sequence: CSAPGPSGGSRGAQYF.

The chain has TRBV6-5 and TRBJ2-1, with TRBD2 matching over 7 bases. The CDR3 spans 14 residues. Germline values: CDR1 MNHEY, CDR2 SVGAGI. V lost 8 bases, J lost 7 bases, and 11 bases stayed unmatched. The DNA of the CDR3 is TGTGCCAGCGGTGGGGCGGGAGTCGGGAATGAGCAGTTCTTC. Translation gives CASGGAGVGNEQFF.